This T cell receptor beta chain was documented in a study of cytomegalovirus exposure and HLA in healthy donors. Study at large: The 110 million or so unique TCR beta sequences, from some 170 million T cells, were found by an earlier analysis. HLA-typed donors were the source of around 87 million unique TCRs, which an early data release held. Study conclusions and caveats: Sequence variants that were highly shared formed a cluster that was likely a sequencing artifact.

With respect to this clone: The target antigen is unknown.

Germline lookup yields CDR1 SGHRS and CDR2 YFSETQ. The trim removed 0 bases at V and 2 bases at J, leaving 4 bases unmatched. The CDR3 contains 16 residues. Both 60 Vbeta primers and 13 Jbeta primers went into the PCR. Original analysis: Later work found tens of millions of unique TCR beta chains, with some 11 million shared. Data came from immunoSEQ multiplex PCR; TCRdb stores just in-frame clones and leaves some out. The V and J calls and clone size are taken from that table; D and trimming were inferred from the DNA. This repertoire shows about 180,000 clones, around 80% found once; its top ten account for 1%.

V gene TRBV5-1 combines with J gene TRBJ2-2, with 7 bases lining up with TRBD2. Specimen: PBMCs. This TCR was sampled from a woman between 45 and 65 years old in good health and CMV-seropositive. For the CDR3, the DNA is TGCGCCAGCAGCTTGGTGGTAGCGGGCAACACCGGGGAGCTGTTTTTT. Protein product: CASSLVVAGNTGELFF. The full variable domain, rest sourced from reference TRBV5-1 and TRBJ2-2, is KAGVTQTPRYLIKTRGQQVTLSCSPISGHRSVSWYQQTPGQGLQFLFEYFSETQRNKGNFPGRFSGRQFSNSRSEMNVSTLELGDSALYLCASSLVVAGNTGELFFGEGSRLTVL.